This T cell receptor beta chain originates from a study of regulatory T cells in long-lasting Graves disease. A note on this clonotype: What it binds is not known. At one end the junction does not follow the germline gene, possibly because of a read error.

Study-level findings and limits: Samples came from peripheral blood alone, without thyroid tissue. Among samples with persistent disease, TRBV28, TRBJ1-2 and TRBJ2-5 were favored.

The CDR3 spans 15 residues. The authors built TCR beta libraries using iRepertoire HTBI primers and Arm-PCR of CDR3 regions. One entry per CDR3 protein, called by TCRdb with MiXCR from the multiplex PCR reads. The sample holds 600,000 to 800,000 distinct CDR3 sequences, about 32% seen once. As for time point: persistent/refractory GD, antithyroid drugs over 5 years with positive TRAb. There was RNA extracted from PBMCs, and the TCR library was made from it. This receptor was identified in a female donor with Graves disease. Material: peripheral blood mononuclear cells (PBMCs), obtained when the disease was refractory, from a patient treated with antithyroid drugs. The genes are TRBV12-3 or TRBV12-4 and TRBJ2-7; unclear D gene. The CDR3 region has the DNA TGTGCCAGCAGTTTCTCCCACACCTACTACTACGGGCAGTACTTC. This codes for CASSFSHTYYYGQYF.